Below, 13 T cell receptor beta chains from the same sample are listed, as sequenced in a study of blood T cell repertoires in COVID-19. The method was immunoSEQ multiplex PCR; TCRdb's version includes in-frame clones alone and lacks a portion of them. The table has around 99,000 clones, approximately 88% seen once. The sequenced material came from peripheral blood. These receptors were obtained from a human donor in a cohort sampled during active COVID-19.

The V gene is TRBV5-1, the J gene TRBJ2-5; 7 nucleotides align to TRBD2. Looked up from germline, CDR1 is SGHRS and CDR2 is YFSETQ. V lost 3 bases to trimming and J lost 0 bases; unmatched junction nucleotides: 5. The CDR3 has 15 residues. CDR3 residues: CASSWGGTDQETQYF. CDR3 DNA: TGCGCCAGCAGCTGGGGGGGGACCGACCAAGAGACCCAGTACTTC.

The chain carries TRBV6-2 or TRBV6-3 and TRBJ2-1; maybe TRBD1 (6 bases). The ends were cut back, 2 bases at V and 6 bases at J, with 8 bases in the middle. This CDR3 comprises 13 residues. Germline V gene data show CDR1 as MNHEY and CDR2 as SVGEGT. The CDR3 DNA sequence: TGTGCCAGCAGTTACACCAGGGGCAATGAGCAGTTCTTC. Translation: CASSYTRGNEQFF.

This clone was picked up one time. This chain links TRBV7-2 with TRBJ2-5; D remains ambiguous. Germline values: CDR1 SGHTA, CDR2 FQGNSA. This CDR3 is built from 16 residues. V lost 3 bases and J 2 bases, leaving 16 bases between the germline ends. CDR3 residues: CASSLSPTPGQETQYF. The CDR3 nucleotides are TGTGCCAGCAGCTTGAGCCCTACTCCAGGTCAAGAGACCCAGTACTTC.

The chain combines TRBV7-2 with TRBJ1-5, with D possibly being TRBD1 (5 bases). The CDR3 is 13 amino acids. CDR1 and CDR2 from the germline V gene are SGHTA and FQGNSA. V lost 4 bases to trimming and J lost 4 bases, with 8 bases between them. In DNA form, the CDR3 reads TGTGCCAGCAGCTGGGGGAGGAATCAGCCCCAGCATTTT. Its translation: CASSWGRNQPQHF.

This rearrangement joins TRBV9 to TRBJ2-5, with D possibly TRBD1 on 6 matching bases. The CDR3 covers 15 residues. Trimming removed 3 bases from V and 2 bases from J, with 14 bases in between. In germline, CDR1 is SGDLS, CDR2 YYNGEE. The DNA of the CDR3 is TGTGCCAGCAGCGATGGGGACACCCTACAAGAGACCCAGTACTTC. The encoded protein is CASSDGDTLQETQYF. The full variable domain, with the rest looked up from reference TRBV9 and TRBJ2-5, is DSGVTQTPKHLITATGQRVTLRCSPRSGDLSVYWYQQSLDQGLQFLIQYYNGEERAKGNILERFSAQQFPDLHSELNLSSLELGDSALYFCASSDGDTLQETQYFGPGTRLLVL.

The chain is built from TRBV7-2 and TRBJ2-7; TRBD2 aligns across 11 bases. After removal of 5 bases from V and 2 bases from J, the junction contained 5 bases not matched to a gene. Germline V gene data show CDR1 as SGHTA and CDR2 as FQGNSA. This CDR3 has 15 amino acids. CDR3 residues: CASSLGLAGPYEQYV. CDR3 in DNA: TGTGCCAGCAGCCTTGGACTAGCGGGCCCCTACGAGCAGTACGTC.

The chain is built from TRBV25-1 and TRBJ2-1, with 11 bases identical to TRBD1. In germline, CDR1 is MGHDK, CDR2 SYGVNS. Unmatched junction bases numbered 7, after V lost 5 bases and J lost 7 bases. CDR3 length: 15 amino acids. The CDR3 DNA reads TGTGCCAGCAGTCCGGACAGGGGGCAGTTTAATGAGCAGTTCTTC. Its protein product is CASSPDRGQFNEQFF.

This clone was counted once. The V and J genes are TRBV5-6 and TRBJ1-5; 9 positions agree with TRBD1. CDR1 and CDR2 (germline): SGHDT, YYEEEE. Trimming removed 2 bases from V and 10 bases from J; junction bases left unmatched: 4. The CDR3 loop spans 13 amino acids. CDR3 residues: CASSLRTGEPQHF. CDR3 nucleotides: TGTGCCAGCAGCTTAAGGACAGGGGAACCCCAGCATTTT.

The chain couples TRBV18 to TRBJ1-4; 7 positions match TRBD1. The CDR3 length is 17 residues. The V segment lost 0 bases and the J segment 4 bases; nucleotides outside the gene matches: 8. From germline, CDR1 is KGHSH and CDR2 LQKENI. The CDR3 nucleotides are TGTGCCAGCTCACCACCGGGGCTAGGGACAGTTAATGAAAAACTGTTTTTT. It codes for CASSPPGLGTVNEKLFF.

This clone appeared a few times. This chain links TRBV7-2 with TRBJ2-7, with 7 bases identical to TRBD2. With V trimmed by 6 bases and J by 0 bases, 2 bases remained unmatched. The CDR3 is made up of 13 amino acids. Per germline, CDR1 SGHTA and CDR2 FQGNSA. CDR3 nucleotide sequence: TGTGCCAGCAGAACTAGCGTCTCCTACGAGCAGTACTTC. Translation: CASRTSVSYEQYF.

The J gene is TRBJ1-6, the V gene TRBV25-1; D remains ambiguous. This CDR3 contains 13 residues. Trimming stripped 2 bases from V and 6 bases from J, with 5 bases between. Germline CDR1 MGHDK, CDR2 SYGVNS. The CDR3 loop reads CASSELFNSPLHF. The CDR3 coding sequence is TGTGCCAGCAGTGAACTATTTAATTCACCCCTCCACTTT.

The CDR3 DNA sequence: TGTGCCAGCAGCTTAGCAGCGGGAGGGCGTAATGAGCAGTTCTTC. It codes for CASSLAAGGRNEQFF. The rearrangement uses TRBV7-6 and TRBJ2-1; 10 nucleotides align to TRBD2. The V and J ends lost 0 bases and 7 bases, in that order; junction bases with no gene match: 3. The CDR3 runs to 15 residues. Per the germline V gene, CDR1 is SGHVS and CDR2 is FNYEAQ.

The CDR3 sequence: CASSLSPTGELFF. CDR3 nucleotide sequence: TGTGCCAGCAGCTTAAGCCCCACCGGGGAGCTGTTTTTT. The V call is TRBV7-2, the J call TRBJ2-2; D remains ambiguous. Trimming stripped 2 bases from V and 4 bases from J, with 5 bases between. Looked up from germline, CDR1 is SGHTA and CDR2 is FQGNSA. The CDR3 extends over 13 amino acids.